The T cell receptor beta chain under discussion was sequenced for a study of long-term antiretroviral therapy in people with HIV. Study-level results: It was not possible to obtain data on ART adherence, viral resistance or therapy changes.

Notes on this clone: The antigen remains unidentified.

Germline values: CDR1 SNHLY, CDR2 FYNNEI. This CDR3 spans 13 amino acids. Between the trimmed V and J ends, which lost 0 bases and 1 base, there was a span of 0 bases. They ran version v3.0 of the immunoSEQ assay at survey level. Produced via immunoSEQ multiplex PCR; TCRdb's table is partial and in-frame only. The table shows 35,000 to 40,000 clones, with 65% to 90% occurring only once. Specimen: unsorted PBMCs, collected 0.3 years after starting antiretroviral therapy. The receptor was derived from a man between 18 and 29 years old with HIV. The chain couples TRBV2 to TRBJ1-4, with D uncertain. CDR3 sequence (DNA): TGTGCCAGCAGTGAAGCAACTAATGAAAAACTGTTTTTT. Translation: CASSEATNEKLFF.